These T cell receptor beta chains were read from a single sample in a study of tumor-infiltrating lymphocytes in primary liver carcinoma. TCRdb redid the calling of the multiplex PCR reads with MiXCR, one entry per CDR3 protein. Altogether approximately 300,000 distinct CDR3 sequences are present, approximately 65% being singletons, with the ten largest covering more than 8.5%. Sequences were obtained from peripheral blood. Source of these receptors: a man aged 40-55 years with primary liver carcinoma and hepatitis B virus infection. Both conserved end residues are part of each CDR3. A D gene is named only where the DNA matches it firmly. Some rows have no size entry. The others give once, few or many, or a class for an expanded clone.

j_gene: TRBJ2-7
abundance: few
d_gene: TRBD2
v_gene: TRBV29-1
CDR3aa: CSAGPSRTSGHREQYF
CDR3nt: TGCAGCGCTGGCCCTAGTCGGACTAGTGGCCACAGGGAGCAGTACTTC

j_gene: TRBJ2-5
abundance: many
d_gene: TRBD1
v_gene: TRBV6-1
CDR3aa: CASSEIPGGQETQYF
CDR3nt: TGTGCCAGCAGTGAAATACCAGGGGGCCAAGAGACCCAGTACTTC

j_gene: TRBJ2-1
abundance: few
d_gene: TRBD1
v_gene: TRBV11-2
CDR3aa: CASRPRQGDNEQFF
CDR3nt: TGTGCCAGCAGGCCACGACAGGGAGACAATGAGCAGTTCTTC

j_gene: TRBJ1-2
abundance: many
d_gene: NA
v_gene: TRBV29-1
CDR3aa: CSVGGDLYGYTF
CDR3nt: TGCAGCGTTGGCGGGGACCTCTATGGCTACACCTTC

j_gene: TRBJ2-1
abundance: few
d_gene: TRBD2
v_gene: TRBV28
CDR3aa: CASTPAGYSLWEQFF
CDR3nt: TGTGCCAGCACCCCAGCGGGATACAGCCTTTGGGAGCAGTTCTTC

j_gene: TRBJ1-6
abundance: NA
d_gene: TRBD1
v_gene: TRBV11-2
CDR3aa: CASSQGVSPLHF
CDR3nt: TGTGCCAGCAGTCAGGGGGTCTCACCCCTCCACTTT

j_gene: TRBJ2-2
abundance: once
d_gene: NA
v_gene: TRBV28
CDR3aa: CASSEPGLGTGELFF
CDR3nt: TGTGCCAGCAGTGAACCGGGACTGGGGACCGGGGAGCTGTTTTTT

j_gene: TRBJ2-1
abundance: NA
d_gene: TRBD1
v_gene: TRBV12-3/TRBV12-4
CDR3aa: CASSARGQRVNEKFF
CDR3nt: TGTGCCAGCAGTGCACGGGGACAGAGGGTCAATGAGAAGTTCTTC

j_gene: TRBJ2-7
abundance: NA
d_gene: NA
v_gene: TRBV12-3/TRBV12-4
CDR3aa: CASSYGTGYDQYF
CDR3nt: TGTGCCAGCAGTTACGGGACCGGCTACGATCAGTACTTC

j_gene: TRBJ1-4
abundance: once
d_gene: NA
v_gene: TRBV28
CDR3aa: CASSNRQEKLFF
CDR3nt: TGTGCCAGCAGTAACAGACAGGAAAAACTGTTTTTT

j_gene: TRBJ2-3
abundance: NA
d_gene: NA
v_gene: TRBV28
CDR3aa: CASTVWGTDMQYF
CDR3nt: TGTGCCAGCACCGTCTGGGGCACAGATATGCAGTATTTT

j_gene: TRBJ2-3
abundance: NA
d_gene: NA
v_gene: TRBV11-1
CDR3aa: CASSLARDADTQYF
CDR3nt: TGTGCCAGCAGCTTGGCAAGGGATGCAGATACGCAGTATTTT

j_gene: TRBJ1-2
abundance: once
d_gene: NA
v_gene: TRBV30
CDR3aa: CAWSADLGGNGYTF
CDR3nt: TGTGCCTGGAGTGCAGACCTAGGGGGGAACGGCTACACCTTC

j_gene: TRBJ2-7
abundance: NA
d_gene: NA
v_gene: TRBV7-9
CDR3aa: CASSSWVAGGYEQYF
CDR3nt: TGTGCCAGCAGCTCGTGGGTCGCTGGGGGCTACGAGCAGTATTTC

j_gene: TRBJ2-2
abundance: NA
d_gene: NA
v_gene: TRBV19
CDR3aa: CASRWGPTGELFF
CDR3nt: TGTGCCAGTAGGTGGGGGCCCACCGGGGAGCTGTTTTTT

j_gene: TRBJ2-4
abundance: once
d_gene: NA
v_gene: TRBV28
CDR3aa: CASEGRPAKNIQYF
CDR3nt: TGTGCCAGCGAGGGACGGCCAGCCAAAAACATTCAGTACTTC

j_gene: TRBJ2-1
abundance: many
d_gene: NA
v_gene: TRBV4-1
CDR3aa: CASSQDRPTDNEQFF
CDR3nt: TGCGCCAGCAGCCAAGACCGGCCGACGGACAATGAGCAGTTCTTC

j_gene: TRBJ2-2
abundance: NA
d_gene: TRBD1
v_gene: TRBV6-5
CDR3aa: CANSWTGDPSNTGELFF
CDR3nt: TGTGCCAACAGCTGGACAGGGGACCCATCGAATACCGGGGAGCTGTTTTTT

j_gene: TRBJ1-2
abundance: few
d_gene: NA
v_gene: TRBV28
CDR3aa: CASRDNYGYTF
CDR3nt: TGTGCCAGCCGGGATAACTATGGCTACACCTTC

j_gene: TRBJ2-7
abundance: NA
d_gene: NA
v_gene: TRBV7-8
CDR3aa: CASSRPGYEQYF
CDR3nt: TGTGCCAGCAGCCGCCCCGGCTACGAGCAGTACTTC

j_gene: TRBJ2-2
abundance: few
d_gene: NA
v_gene: TRBV6-5
CDR3aa: CASSYAGTGELFF
CDR3nt: TGTGCCAGCAGTTACGCGGGTACCGGGGAGCTGTTTTTT

j_gene: TRBJ2-7
abundance: NA
d_gene: NA
v_gene: TRBV7-8
CDR3aa: CASSSSGSPRERYF
CDR3nt: TGTGCCAGCAGCTCCAGCGGGTCCCCTCGCGAGCGGTACTTC

j_gene: TRBJ2-2
abundance: few
d_gene: TRBD2
v_gene: TRBV6-4
CDR3aa: CASSVAGDTGELFF
CDR3nt: TGTGCCAGCAGTGTTGCGGGAGACACCGGGGAGCTGTTTTTT

j_gene: TRBJ1-2
abundance: NA
d_gene: NA
v_gene: TRBV5-1
CDR3aa: CASSWTSGSNYGHTF
CDR3nt: TGCGCCAGCAGTTGGACATCGGGCTCTAACTATGGCCACACCTTC

j_gene: TRBJ2-3
abundance: NA
d_gene: TRBD2
v_gene: TRBV6-6
CDR3aa: CAGSTGGRDTQYF
CDR3nt: TGTGCCGGCAGCACGGGGGGTAGAGATACGCAATATTTT